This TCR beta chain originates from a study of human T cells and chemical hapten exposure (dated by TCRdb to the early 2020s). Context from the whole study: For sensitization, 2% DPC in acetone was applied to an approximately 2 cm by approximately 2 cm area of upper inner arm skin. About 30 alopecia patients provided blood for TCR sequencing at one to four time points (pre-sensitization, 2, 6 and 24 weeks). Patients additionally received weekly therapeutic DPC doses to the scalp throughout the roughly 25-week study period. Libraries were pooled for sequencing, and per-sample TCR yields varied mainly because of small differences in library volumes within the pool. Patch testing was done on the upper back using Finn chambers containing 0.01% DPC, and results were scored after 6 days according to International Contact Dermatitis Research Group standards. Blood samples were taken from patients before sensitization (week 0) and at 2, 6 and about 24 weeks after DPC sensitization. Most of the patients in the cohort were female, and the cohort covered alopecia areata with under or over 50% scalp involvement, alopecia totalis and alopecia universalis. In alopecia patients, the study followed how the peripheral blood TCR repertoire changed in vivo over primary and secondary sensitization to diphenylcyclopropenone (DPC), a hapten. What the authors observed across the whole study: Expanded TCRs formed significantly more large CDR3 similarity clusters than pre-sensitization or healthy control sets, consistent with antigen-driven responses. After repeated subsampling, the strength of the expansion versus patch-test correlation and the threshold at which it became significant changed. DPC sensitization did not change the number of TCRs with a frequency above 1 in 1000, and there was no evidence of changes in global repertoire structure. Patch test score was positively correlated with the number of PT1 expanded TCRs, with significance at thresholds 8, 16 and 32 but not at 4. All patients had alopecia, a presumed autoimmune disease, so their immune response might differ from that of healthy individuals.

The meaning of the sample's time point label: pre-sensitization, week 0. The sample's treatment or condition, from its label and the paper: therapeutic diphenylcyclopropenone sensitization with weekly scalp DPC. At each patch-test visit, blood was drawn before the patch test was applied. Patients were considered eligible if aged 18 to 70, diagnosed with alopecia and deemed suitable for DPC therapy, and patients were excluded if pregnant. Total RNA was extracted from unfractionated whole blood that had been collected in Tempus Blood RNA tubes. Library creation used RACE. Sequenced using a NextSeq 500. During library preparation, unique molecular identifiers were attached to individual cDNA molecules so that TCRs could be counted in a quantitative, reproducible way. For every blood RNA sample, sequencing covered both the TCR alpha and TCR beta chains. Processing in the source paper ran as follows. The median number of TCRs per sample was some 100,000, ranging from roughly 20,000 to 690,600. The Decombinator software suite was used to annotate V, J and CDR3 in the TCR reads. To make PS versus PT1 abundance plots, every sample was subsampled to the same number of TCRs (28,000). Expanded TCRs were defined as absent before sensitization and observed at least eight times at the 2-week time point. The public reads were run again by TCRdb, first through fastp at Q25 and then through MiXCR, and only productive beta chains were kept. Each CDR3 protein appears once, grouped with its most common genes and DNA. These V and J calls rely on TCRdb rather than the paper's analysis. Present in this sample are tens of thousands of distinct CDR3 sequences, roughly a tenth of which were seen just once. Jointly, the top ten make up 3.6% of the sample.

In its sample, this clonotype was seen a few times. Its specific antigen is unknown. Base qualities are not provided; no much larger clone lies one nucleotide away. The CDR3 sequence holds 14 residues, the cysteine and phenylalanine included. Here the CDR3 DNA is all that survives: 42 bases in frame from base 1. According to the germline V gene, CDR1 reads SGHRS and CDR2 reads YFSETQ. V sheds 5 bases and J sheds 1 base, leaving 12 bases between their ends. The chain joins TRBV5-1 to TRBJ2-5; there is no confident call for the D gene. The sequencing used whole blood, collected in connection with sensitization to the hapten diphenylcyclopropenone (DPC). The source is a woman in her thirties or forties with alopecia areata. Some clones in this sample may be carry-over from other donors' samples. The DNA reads TGCGCCAGCAGTTGGAACGACCCCCAAGAGACCCAGTACTTC. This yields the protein CASSWNDPQETQYF.